The table lists the clone carrying this T cell receptor beta chain with a count of one. Its target is not known. The data are from a study of T cell responses to AZD1222 COVID-19 vaccine. Notes on the study in general: Just a handful of people given AZD1222 tested seropositive at baseline. Among vaccine-associated CD4 TCRs, coverage spanned spike, with dominance at 160-218 and 743-854. Donors were largely white British and mainly female; clonal diversity was possibly underestimated.

The repertoire was sequenced with immunoSEQ multiplex PCR; TCRdb's copy has only in-frame clones and lacks some. The sample has 30,000 to 40,000 clones; approximately 80% are singletons. The analysis combined second doses at about 4 or about 12 weeks. The TCR was taken from an adult who received the AZD1222 COVID-19 vaccine. The starting material was peripheral blood, obtained 28 days after the second AZD1222 dose.

For the CDR3, the DNA is TGTGCCAGCAGCTTTCGGCGGACAGTAAATTCACCCCTCCACTTT. It codes for CASSFRRTVNSPLHF. The genes are TRBV5-6 and TRBJ1-6, with D perhaps TRBD1 (6 bases). Between the trimmed V and J ends, which lost 2 bases and 7 bases, there was a span of 13 bases. This CDR3 is 15 amino acids long. Germline loops: CDR1 SGHDT, CDR2 YYEEEE.